The rows below give T cell receptor beta chains drawn from one sample of a study of chemoradiotherapy in HPV16-positive cancers. The protocol was immunoSEQ multiplex PCR, while the TCRdb copy is restricted to in-frame clones and leaves out a portion. Here the sample spans several thousand clones, nearly 80% being singletons. Sampling was done from a patient who underwent chemoradiotherapy. The receptors originated from a human donor with HPV-associated anogenital cancer. The CDR3 runs from the conserved cysteine through the conserved F or W. D genes are given only for firm matches. Clone size is given for some rows only: seen once, a few or many times, or a class if the clone is expanded.

abundance	j_gene	d_gene	v_gene	CDR3nt	CDR3aa
once	TRBJ1-3	.	TRBV4-2	TGTGCCAGCAGCCAAGTAGGGGTGGAGGCTGACGGAAACACCATATATTTT	CASSQVGVEADGNTIYF
.	TRBJ2-2	.	TRBV5-5	TGTGCCAGCAGCTTGGAACGGAAATACACCGGGGAGCTGTTTTTT	CASSLERKYTGELFF
.	TRBJ2-1	TRBD2	TRBV19	TGTGCCAGTAGAGATATAGCGGGGGGGACCAATGAGCAGTTCTTC	CASRDIAGGTNEQFF
.	TRBJ2-6	.	TRBV5-6	TGTGCCAGCAGCTTGGGTGGGGAGTCTGGGGCCAGCGTCCTGACTTTC	CASSLGGESGASVLTF
few	TRBJ2-7	TRBD1	TRBV29-1	TGCAGCGTTAGGCCGGGACAGGGTAGAGGAGAGCAGTACTTC	CSVRPGQGRGEQYF
.	TRBJ1-1	.	TRBV11-2	TGTGCCAGCAGCTTGTCGGGACACCCGAACACTGAAGCTTTCTTT	CASSLSGHPNTEAFF
.	TRBJ2-1	TRBD1	TRBV5-1	TGCGCCAGCTCCCCTTTGGCAGGGGGATACAATGAGCAGTTCTTC	CASSPLAGGYNEQFF
few	TRBJ2-7	TRBD2	TRBV5-1	TGCGCCAGCAGCTGGAGCGGGGCCGAGCAGTACTTC	CASSWSGAEQYF
.	TRBJ2-2	.	TRBV5-1	TGCGCCAGCAGCCCCTTTTTTGGCAGGACGAACACCGGGGAGCTGTTTTTT	CASSPFFGRTNTGELFF
.	TRBJ1-1	.	TRBV11-2	TGTGCCAGCAGCTTATTTGGAAAGAACACTGAAGCTTTCTTT	CASSLFGKNTEAFF
.	TRBJ1-5	.	TRBV28	TGTGCCAGCAGGCCCCTCACAGGAGTCGGACAGCCCCAGCATTTT	CASRPLTGVGQPQHF
.	TRBJ1-2	.	TRBV5-1	TGCGCCAGCAACACGCCTGGGGCAAGTGGCTACACCTTC	CASNTPGASGYTF
.	TRBJ1-1	TRBD1	TRBV11-3	TGTGCCAGCAGAACTGGACAGGGTCAGGGAACTGAAGCTTTCTTT	CASRTGQGQGTEAFF
.	TRBJ1-2	TRBD1	TRBV7-8	TGTGCCAGCAGCTCTTTGGACAGGGGGTACTATGGCTACACCTTC	CASSSLDRGYYGYTF
once	TRBJ2-7	.	TRBV27	TGTGCCAGCAGTTTTGCTGGGAGTGGGCTTGCCTACGAGCAGTACTTC	CASSFAGSGLAYEQYF
.	TRBJ1-5	TRBD1	TRBV7-8	TGTGCCAGCAGCTTAGGAGGGACAGCTAATCAGCCCCAGCATTTT	CASSLGGTANQPQHF
.	TRBJ1-2	.	TRBV6-1	TGTGCCAGCACCACTGTACGTGGCTACACCTTC	CASTTVRGYTF